These 29 T cell receptor beta chains were sequenced from one sample in a study of control samples from healthy donors and cancer patients. Profiled with immunoSEQ multiplex PCR; TCRdb holds only in-frame clones, not every one. Seen here are about 120,000 clones, 85% to 90% observed once, and the top ten hold around 1.1%. The specimen was PBMCs. These TCRs come from a woman aged 45-65 years with colorectal cancer.

This clone ranks as medium-sized. The J gene is TRBJ1-5, the V gene TRBV19; TRBD1 might be the D (5 bases). CDR1 is LNHDA and CDR2 is SQIVND in the germline V gene (reference sequence). V was cut by 5 bases and J by 6 bases, with 14 bases left in between. This CDR3 spans 14 amino acids. The CDR3 nucleotides read TGTGCCAGTAGTCCGGGACGCGAGGTTCAGCCCCAGCATTTT. Translating it yields CASSPGREVQPQHF.

This clone was observed a handful of times. The chain links TRBV29-1 to TRBJ2-3, with 7 positions matching TRBD1. The V segment lost 6 bases and the J segment 0 bases; nucleotides outside the gene matches: 6. This CDR3 region has 14 residues. Germline lookup yields CDR1 SQVTM and CDR2 ANQGSEA. The CDR3 DNA sequence: TGCAGCGTGGCCGGGACAGCTAGCACAGATACGCAGTATTTT. Amino acids: CSVAGTASTDTQYF.

This chain connects TRBV3-1 (or the pseudogene TRBV3-2) to TRBJ2-5; maybe TRBD2 (6 bases). The V gene lost 6 bases and the J gene lost 2 bases, with 13 bases spanning the gap. The CDR3 loop spans 14 amino acids. The germline CDR1 and CDR2 sequences are LGHDT and YNNKEL (reference sequence). In DNA, the CDR3 is TGTGCCAGCAGGGTCCAAGGACTACAAGAGACCCAGTACTTC. Residues: CASRVQGLQETQYF.

This clone was seen a handful of times. The chain uses TRBV5-1 and TRBJ1-3; D is uncertain. The CDR3 length is 13 residues. CDR1 SGHRS and CDR2 YFSETQ come from the germline V gene. V dropped 3 bases and J dropped 3 bases, with 7 bases sitting between them. For the CDR3, the DNA is TGCGCCAGCAGCTCCCGTGTTGGAAACACCATATATTTT. This sequence encodes CASSSRVGNTIYF.

The J gene is TRBJ1-4, the V gene TRBV19; maybe TRBD1 (6 bases). The germline CDR1 and CDR2 sequences are LNHDA and SQIVND (reference sequence). Trimming took 5 bases from V and 4 from J, leaving 14 bases between them. The CDR3 contains 15 residues. The DNA for the CDR3 is TGTGCCAGTAGTTCCCAGGGGTTCGGTAATGAAAAACTGTTTTTT. This translates into CASSSQGFGNEKLFF.

This chain uses TRBV5-6 with TRBJ1-2, with D possibly being TRBD1 (5 bases). This CDR3 spans 13 amino acids. Germline-derived CDR1 and CDR2 are SGHDT and YYEEEE. Trimming shortened V by 4 bases and J by 6 bases, and 13 bases separated the two germline ends. The DNA of the CDR3 is TGTGCCAGCAGCAGGGGCGAGGGACATGGCTACACCTTC. Its protein product is CASSRGEGHGYTF.

V usage is TRBV11-2 and J usage is TRBJ1-3; 10 positions match TRBD1. Germline V gives CDR1 SGHAT, CDR2 FQNNGV. V was pared by 4 bases and J by 4 bases, with 13 bases of the junction left unmatched. The CDR3 extends over 18 amino acids. The CDR3 DNA reads TGTGCCAGCAGCTCGAGTCGGCGGGACAGGGGAACAGGAAACACCATATATTTT. Its protein product is CASSSSRRDRGTGNTIYF.

The V call is TRBV27, the J call TRBJ2-6; 7 bases align to TRBD1. Germline V CDR1 and CDR2: MNHEY, SMNVEV (reference sequence). The CDR3 sequence is 23 residues long. The junction had 21 bases not matched to a gene; V was cut back by 0 bases and J by 1 base. CDR3 sequence reads: CASSLSIRRQGVRMVSGANVLTF. CDR3 sequence (DNA): TGTGCCAGCAGTTTATCGATACGGCGCCAGGGGGTTCGGATGGTTTCTGGGGCCAACGTCCTGACTTTC.

The chain links TRBV18 to TRBJ1-2; no clear D. Trimming removed 2 bases from V and 8 bases from J, with 12 bases in between. Germline-derived CDR1 and CDR2 are KGHSH and LQKENI. The CDR3 has 13 residues. As DNA, the CDR3 is TGTGCCAGCTCACCAGGGGTAGTGAGCGGCTACACCTTC. Translating it yields CASSPGVVSGYTF. Drawing the rest from reference TRBV18 and TRBJ1-2, the complete variable domain is NAGVMQNPRHLVRRRGQEARLRCSPMKGHSHVYWYRQLPEEGLKFMVYLQKENIIDESGMPKERFSAEFPKEGPSILRIQQVVRGDSAAYFCASSPGVVSGYTFGSGTRLTVV.

The rearrangement joins TRBV20-1 to TRBJ2-7; 7 positions agree with TRBD2. Per the germline V gene, CDR1 is DFQATT and CDR2 is SNEGSKA (reference sequence). V lost 3 bases to trimming and J lost 0 bases; unmatched junction nucleotides: 20. This CDR3 is built from 19 residues. CDR3 DNA: TGCAGTGCTAGTATATCCGGGGATCTGGCGGGACTAAGCTCCTACGAGCAGTACTTC. The encoded protein is CSASISGDLAGLSSYEQYF.

V is TRBV4-2 and J is TRBJ2-1, with D tentatively TRBD2 (5 bases). CDR1 LGHNA and CDR2 YNFKEQ come from the germline V gene. Deletions cut 4 bases from V and 8 bases from J, with 12 bases between. The CDR3 has 13 residues. CDR3 residues: CASSRDPGYEQFF. CDR3 DNA: TGTGCCAGCAGCCGGGATCCGGGGTATGAGCAGTTCTTC.

This chain links TRBV5-6 with TRBJ1-2, with 8 bases aligning to TRBD1. The V segment lost 4 bases and the J segment 0 bases; nucleotides outside the gene matches: 8. The CDR3 totals 16 residues. The germline gives CDR1 SGHDT, CDR2 YYEEEE. The chain's CDR3 is CASSPGQAQTNYGYTF. DNA for the CDR3: TGTGCCAGCAGCCCGGGACAGGCGCAAACTAACTATGGCTACACCTTC.

This chain connects TRBV13 to TRBJ1-1; perhaps TRBD1 as D (5 bases). This CDR3 has 14 amino acids. CDR1 and CDR2 from the germline V gene are PRHDT and FYEKMQ (reference sequence). Trimming took off 7 bases at V and 1 base at J, with 13 bases between the two ends. CDR3 residues: CASTMRGQNTEAFF. The CDR3, as DNA: TGTGCCAGCACCATGAGGGGCCAGAACACTGAAGCTTTCTTT.

The J gene is TRBJ2-6, the V gene TRBV15, with D possibly matching TRBD2 (5 bases). V lost 5 bases, J lost 6 bases, and 5 bases lay in between. CDR1 is LNHNV, CDR2 YYDKDF, per germline (reference sequence). This CDR3 is 12 amino acids long. The CDR3 DNA sequence: TGTGCCACCAGCCGGGAGGCCAACGTCCTGACTTTC. The encoded protein is CATSREANVLTF.

V gene TRBV11-2 combines with J gene TRBJ1-3; 7 bases align to TRBD1. The CDR3 has 15 residues. CDR1 is SGHAT and CDR2 is FQNNGV in the germline V gene. Trimming at V came to 4 bases and at J to 4 bases, leaving 7 bases not matched to a gene. The CDR3 DNA follows: TGTGCCAGCAGCTGGGACAGAAGCGGAGGAAACACCATATATTTT. Translated: CASSWDRSGGNTIYF.

This clone was seen only once. The rearrangement links TRBV18 to TRBJ2-7, with 8 bases aligning to TRBD1. The germline CDR1 and CDR2 sequences are KGHSH and LQKENI. V was clipped by 0 bases and J by 5 bases; unmatched bases: 6. This CDR3 has 15 amino acids. The CDR3 DNA is TGTGCCAGCTCACCACCCAGGGGGCAACACGACGAGCAGTACTTC. Translating gives CASSPPRGQHDEQYF.

V and J are TRBV14 and TRBJ2-3, with D maybe TRBD1 (6 bases). Germline V gives CDR1 SGHDN, CDR2 FVKESK. CDR3 length: 14 amino acids. Deletions cut 4 bases from V and 4 bases from J, with 12 bases between. The DNA for the CDR3 is TGTGCCAGCAGCCCAAACAGGGTACCAGATACGCAGTATTTT. As protein: CASSPNRVPDTQYF.

The chain uses TRBV7-9 and TRBJ2-1, with D hard to call. V dropped 4 bases and J dropped 0 bases, with 13 bases sitting between them. The CDR3 is made up of 16 amino acids. Germline V gene data show CDR1 as SEHNR and CDR2 as FQNEAQ (reference sequence). The CDR3 DNA reads as TGTGCCAGCAGCTATACGGCTGGTTCCTCCTACAATGAGCAGTTCTTC. It specifies CASSYTAGSSYNEQFF.

The rearrangement links TRBV5-1 to TRBJ1-5; 10 bases match TRBD1. Germline-derived CDR1 and CDR2 are SGHRS and YFSETQ. The CDR3 length is 15 residues. V shed 3 bases and J 3 bases; nucleotides not matched to a gene: 3. The CDR3: CASSSTGGVNQPQHF. The CDR3 nucleotides read TGCGCCAGCAGCTCGACAGGGGGCGTCAATCAGCCCCAGCATTTT.

The DNA for the CDR3 is TGTGCCAGCAGTAGGGGGAACACTGAAGCTTTCTTT. This codes for CASSRGNTEAFF. J is TRBJ1-1 and V is TRBV7-8, with D maybe TRBD1 (5 bases). Trimming cost V 6 bases and J 1 base, with 6 bases left between them. Germline lookup yields CDR1 SGHVS and CDR2 FQNEAQ. This CDR3 contains 12 residues.

This clone was detected only once. The gene calls are TRBV15 and TRBJ2-7; TRBD1 aligns across 7 bases. The J segment lost 3 bases and the V segment lost 3 bases, leaving 5 bases of the junction unmatched. The germline V gene encodes CDR1 LNHNV and CDR2 YYDKDF (reference sequence). There are 14 residues in the CDR3. The CDR3 sequence is CATSRYRGNYEQYF. The DNA for the CDR3 is TGTGCCACCAGCAGGTACAGGGGTAACTACGAGCAGTACTTC. The full variable domain, in which reference TRBV15 and TRBJ2-7 provide the parts outside the CDR3, is DAMVIQNPRYQVTQFGKPVTLSCSQTLNHNVMYWYQQKSSQAPKLLFHYYDKDFNNEADTPDNFQSRRPNTSFCFLDIRSPGLGDTAMYLCATSRYRGNYEQYFGPGTRLTVT.

This chain uses TRBV9 with TRBJ2-2; possibly TRBD2 for D (5 bases). Germline CDR1 SGDLS, CDR2 YYNGEE. There are 15 residues in the CDR3. The V end was cut by 3 bases, the J end by 5 bases, with 14 bases between. The CDR3 spells CASSALVPGTGELFF. CDR3 in DNA: TGTGCCAGCAGCGCACTAGTTCCGGGGACCGGGGAGCTGTTTTTT.

The rearrangement joins TRBV19 to TRBJ1-2; 7 positions agree with TRBD1. This CDR3 has 17 residues. V shed 8 bases and J 2 bases; nucleotides not matched to a gene: 17. Germline V gives CDR1 LNHDA, CDR2 SQIVND (reference sequence). In DNA, the CDR3 is TGTGCCAGTTCCCAAAAGGGAATCCTGGACAGGAACTATGGCTACACCTTC. This gives the protein CASSQKGILDRNYGYTF. The full variable domain, with the rest looked up from reference TRBV19 and TRBJ1-2, is DGGITQSPKYLFRKEGQNVTLSCEQNLNHDAMYWYRQDPGQGLRLIYYSQIVNDFQKGDIAEGYSVSREKKESFPLTVTSAQKNPTAFYLCASSQKGILDRNYGYTFGSGTRLTVV.

The chain uses TRBV9 and TRBJ1-3; the match to TRBD1 covers 7 bases. The CDR3 contains 17 residues. Unmatched junction bases numbered 7, after V lost 1 base and J lost 0 bases. The germline V gene has CDR1 SGDLS and CDR2 YYNGEE. CDR3: CASSVSTGFSSGNTIYF. The CDR3, as DNA: TGTGCCAGCAGCGTATCGACAGGGTTCAGCTCTGGAAACACCATATATTTT. Variable domain in full (rest from reference TRBV9 and TRBJ1-3): DSGVTQTPKHLITATGQRVTLRCSPRSGDLSVYWYQQSLDQGLQFLIQYYNGEERAKGNILERFSAQQFPDLHSELNLSSLELGDSALYFCASSVSTGFSSGNTIYFGEGSWLTVV.

The V and J genes are TRBV28 and TRBJ2-1, with 7 bases fitting TRBD2. J was trimmed by 0 bases and V by 4 bases; bases with no gene match: 6. Germline CDR1 and CDR2: MDHEN and SYDVKM. The CDR3 covers 16 residues. CDR3 loop: CASSWGGRVSYNEQFF. CDR3 in DNA: TGTGCCAGCAGTTGGGGCGGGAGAGTCTCCTACAATGAGCAGTTCTTC.

This sequence joins TRBV20-1 and TRBJ2-3; D uncertain. From germline, CDR1 is DFQATT and CDR2 SNEGSKA (reference sequence). V gave up 3 bases and J gave up 4 bases, with 17 bases separating them. The CDR3 is 15 amino acids. CDR3 sequence (DNA): TGCAGTGCTAGTAGCCCGCTTGGGCTATCAGATACGCAGTATTTT. Translating it yields CSASSPLGLSDTQYF.

The V gene is TRBV13, the J gene TRBJ1-1; D is ambiguous. CDR1 is PRHDT and CDR2 is FYEKMQ in the germline V gene (reference sequence). The CDR3 is 12 residues long. Between the trimmed V and J ends, which lost 5 bases and 4 bases, there was a span of 8 bases. This CDR3 reads CASSNPITEAFF. The DNA for the CDR3 is TGTGCCAGCAGCAACCCGATCACTGAAGCTTTCTTT.

The chain recombines TRBV27 with TRBJ1-4, with D possibly TRBD1 on 5 matching bases. The CDR3 is made up of 15 amino acids. V lost 6 bases to trimming and J lost 2 bases, with 13 bases between them. CDR1 and CDR2 from the germline V gene are MNHEY and SMNVEV (reference sequence). The CDR3 bases are TGTGCCAGCAGCCTCTCCCAGGGCACTAATGAAAAACTGTTTTTT. Its protein product is CASSLSQGTNEKLFF. The whole variable domain, remainder taken from reference TRBV27 and TRBJ1-4, is EAQVTQNPRYLITVTGKKLTVTCSQNMNHEYMSWYRQDPGLGLRQIYYSMNVEVTDKGDVPEGYKVSRKEKRNFPLILESPSPNQTSLYFCASSLSQGTNEKLFFGSGTQLSVL.

The genes are TRBV2 and TRBJ2-3, with D possibly matching TRBD1 (7 bases). The germline gives CDR1 SNHLY, CDR2 FYNNEI. The CDR3 is 13 residues long. Trimming stripped 8 bases from V and 3 bases from J, with 12 bases between. The CDR3 nucleotides are TGTGCCAGCGAGGCAGGGGGGACAGATACGCAGTATTTT. Translated: CASEAGGTDTQYF.